This T cell receptor (beta chain) was sequenced during a study of regulatory T cells in long-lasting Graves disease. Study overall: Newly diagnosed Graves' patients had taken antithyroid drugs under 3 months.

Relying on iRepertoire HTBI primers and Arm-PCR of CDR3 regions, the team built TCR beta libraries. TCRdb redid the calling of the multiplex PCR reads with MiXCR, one entry per CDR3 protein. The sample carries hundreds of thousands of distinct CDR3 sequences, roughly 14% recorded once. J gave up 7 bases and V 7 bases, and 7 bases lay outside the gene matches. The CDR3 contains 14 residues. Germline V CDR1 and CDR2: LNHDA, SQIVND (reference sequence). Stated time point: newly diagnosed GD, antithyroid drugs for less than 3 months. Extracted RNA from PBMCs served as the source of the TCR library. In this cohort, patients came from an endocrinology department located in Xi'an, China. This clonotype appeared a few times. This same sample was also part of a study on T cells in Graves' hyperthyroidism and ophthalmopathy. As that report states: HTBI primers were the set used in a first-round RT-PCR of the TCR CDR3.

This TCR derives from a man aged 25 to 45 with Graves disease. Sequencing used peripheral blood mononuclear cells (PBMCs), obtained at new diagnosis, from a patient treated with antithyroid drugs. V gene TRBV19 combines with J gene TRBJ2-2, with TRBD2 matching over 9 bases. In nucleotides, the CDR3 is TGTGCCAGTAAGGCGGGAGGGACCAGCGGGGAGCTGTTTTTT. Translated, it gives CASKAGGTSGELFF.